This T cell receptor beta chain was recovered during a study of PD-1 blockade in mismatch repair-deficient tumors. Study outcomes and limitations: After pembrolizumab, tumor-resident clones rose rapidly, then generally contracted before radiologic responses.

Germline CDR1 is SGHAT and CDR2 is FQNNGV. V lost 2 bases and J 0 bases, leaving 13 bases between the germline ends. CDR3 length: 17 residues. In this sample, this clone turned up a few times. Its target is not known. The method was immunoSEQ multiplex PCR; TCRdb's version includes in-frame clones alone and lacks a portion of them. The data hold 75,000 to 85,000 clones, with over 70% observed a single time. PCR or immunohistochemistry showed mismatch repair deficiency in every enrolled patient. J is TRBJ1-4 and V is TRBV11-2; no clear D gene. The sequence came from an adult with mismatch repair-deficient cancer. The sample here was peripheral blood, taken 12 weeks after starting pembrolizumab. In nucleotides, the CDR3 is TGTGCCAGCAGCTTATTTTGGTCGCTCTCAACTAATGAAAAACTGTTTTTT. Translating gives CASSLFWSLSTNEKLFF.